Presented here are 4 T cell receptor beta chains from one specimen sequenced in a study of tumor-infiltrating lymphocytes in primary liver carcinoma. Unsorted bulk tissue of roughly 18-31 mg yielded co-extracted RNA and DNA. Reverse transcription of about 500 ng total RNA with a constant-region primer produced TCR beta cDNA. What produced the TCR beta libraries was three nested multiplex PCR rounds using slightly modified ARM-PCR. TRBV1-TRBV30 forward primers and a C-beta reverse primer were used in the first two PCR rounds, which each ran for approximately 11 cycles. MiXCR, run by TCRdb on the multiplex PCR reads, gives a single entry per CDR3 protein. The data contain about 43,000 distinct CDR3 sequences, 73% of them singletons. The sample was liver tumor tissue from sampling region 2. Regarding subset: tumor region T2, inferior pole. The source of these receptors is a man in his forties or fifties with primary liver carcinoma and hepatitis B virus infection.

Comment on this clonotype: Germline and junction disagree at one end, which may indicate a read error. The rearrangement uses TRBV6-1 and TRBJ1-5; D is undetermined. This CDR3 has 15 amino acids. Germline lookup yields CDR1 MNHNS and CDR2 SASEGT. The CDR3 sequence: CASSRTGEGNQLQHF. CDR3 coding DNA: TGCGCCAGCAGTCGGACGGGCGAGGGCAATCAGCTCCAGCATTTT.

This clonotype occurred a few times. One end of the junction is discordant with germline, which a read error may explain. The V gene is TRBV6-6, the J gene TRBJ1-2; the D is unclear. The CDR3 spans 16 residues. Germline V gives CDR1 MNHNY, CDR2 SVGAGI (reference sequence). The CDR3 spells CASSYSKWLARDGYTF. In DNA form, the CDR3 reads TGCGCCAGCAGTTACTCGAAATGGCTGGCCCGGGATGGCTACACCTTC.

This clonotype was seen repeatedly, ten times or more. This chain uses TRBV11-2 with TRBJ2-7; TRBD2 matches at 10 bases. Germline CDR1 SGHAT, CDR2 FQNNGV. The CDR3 covers 18 residues. After removal of 1 base from V and 5 bases from J, the junction contained 14 bases not matched to a gene. The CDR3 DNA reads as TGTGCCAGCAGCTTAGTTTTTCCTAGCGGGAGTAATTTCCACGAGCAGTACTTC. It is translated as CASSLVFPSGSNFHEQYF. The complete variable domain, with remaining parts taken from reference TRBV11-2 and TRBJ2-7, reads EAGVAQSPRYKIIEKRQSVAFWCNPISGHATLYWYQQILGQGPKLLIQFQNNGVVDDSQLPKDRFSAERLKGVDSTLKIQPAKLEDSAVYLCASSLVFPSGSNFHEQYFGPGTRLTVT.

This clonotype showed up many times. A read error may be the cause here, since a much bigger clone is one base away. V and J are TRBV11-2 and TRBJ1-2; possibly TRBD1 for D (5 bases). The CDR3 totals 14 residues. CDR1 is SGHAT, CDR2 FQNNGV, per germline. The CDR3 protein is CAGSLDGTAYGYTF. The CDR3 DNA reads as TGTGCCGGCAGCTTAGATGGGACGGCCTATGGCTACACCTTC.